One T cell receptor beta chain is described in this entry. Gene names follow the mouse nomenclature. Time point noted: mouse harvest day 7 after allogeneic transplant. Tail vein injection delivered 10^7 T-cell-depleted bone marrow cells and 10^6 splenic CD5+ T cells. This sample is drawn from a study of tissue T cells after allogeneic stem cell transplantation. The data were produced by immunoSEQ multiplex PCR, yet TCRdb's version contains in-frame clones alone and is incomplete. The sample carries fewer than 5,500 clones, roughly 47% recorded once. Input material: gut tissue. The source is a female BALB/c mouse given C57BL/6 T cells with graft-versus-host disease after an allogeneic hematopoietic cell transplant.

CDR3 in amino acids: CASSQGTGGGSAETLYF. CDR3 bases read: TGTGCCAGCAGCCAAGGGACTGGGGGGGGGAGTGCAGAAACGCTGTAT. V usage is TRBV5 and J usage is TRBJ2-3; TRBD2 matches 12 bases. The read finishes 1 residue shy of the CDR3 end, and the germline J gene is used to complete it. The V gene's germline CDR1 is LGHNA and CDR2 YNLKQL (reference sequence). V trimming: 1 base; J trimming: 0 bases; junction bases outside the gene matches: 2. The CDR3 sequence is 17 residues long.